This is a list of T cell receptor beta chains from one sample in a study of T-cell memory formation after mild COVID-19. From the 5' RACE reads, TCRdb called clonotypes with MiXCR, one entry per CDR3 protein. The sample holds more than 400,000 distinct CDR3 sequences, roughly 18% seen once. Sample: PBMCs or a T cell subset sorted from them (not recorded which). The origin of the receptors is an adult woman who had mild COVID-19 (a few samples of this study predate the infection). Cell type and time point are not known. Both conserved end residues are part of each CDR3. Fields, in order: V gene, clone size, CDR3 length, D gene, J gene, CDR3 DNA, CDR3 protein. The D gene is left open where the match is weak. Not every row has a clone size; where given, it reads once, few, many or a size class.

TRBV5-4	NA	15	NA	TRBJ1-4	TGTGCCAGCAGCTTGAGTGTGTTCCAGGGAGAAAAACTGTTTTTT	CASSLSVFQGEKLFF
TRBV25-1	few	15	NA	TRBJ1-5	TGTGCCAGCAGTGAATCTACGACACCTTCAGGGCCCCAGCATTTT	CASSESTTPSGPQHF
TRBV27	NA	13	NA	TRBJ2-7	TGTGCCAGCAGTGCCGGACAGCTCTACGAGCAGTACTTC	CASSAGQLYEQYF
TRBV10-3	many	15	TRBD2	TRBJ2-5	TGTGCCATCAGTGAGCGGACTAGCGGGATCGAGACCCAGTACTTC	CAISERTSGIETQYF
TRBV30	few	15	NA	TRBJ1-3	TGTGCCTGGAGTGTATTCCTAATTTCCGGAAACACCATATATTTT	CAWSVFLISGNTIYF
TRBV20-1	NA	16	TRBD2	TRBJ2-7	TGCAGTGCTAGAGCCGGGACTAGCGTTAACCTCTACGAGCAGTACTTC	CSARAGTSVNLYEQYF
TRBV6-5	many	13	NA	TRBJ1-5	TGTGCCAGCGCTGAGCAGAGCAATCAGCCCCAGCATTTT	CASAEQSNQPQHF
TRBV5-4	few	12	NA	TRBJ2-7	TGTGCCAGCAGCATATCTTCCCACGAGCAGTACTTC	CASSISSHEQYF
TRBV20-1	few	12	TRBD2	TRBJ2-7	TGCAGTGCTCGGCGGGAGGGGTACGAGCAGTACTTC	CSARREGYEQYF
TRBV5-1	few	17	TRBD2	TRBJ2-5	TGCGCCAGCGGGATCTGGACTAGCGGGAGCCCCTCAGAGACCCAGTACTTC	CASGIWTSGSPSETQYF
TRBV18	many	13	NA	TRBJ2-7	TGTGCCAGCTCACGCGACAGGACCTACGAGCAGTACTTC	CASSRDRTYEQYF
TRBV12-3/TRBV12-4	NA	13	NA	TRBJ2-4	TGTGCCAGCGGGGCGATAGCCAAAAACATTCAGTACTTC	CASGAIAKNIQYF
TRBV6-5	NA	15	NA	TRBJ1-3	TGTGCCAGCAGAAGTTGGCTGAGCTCTGGAAACACCATATATTTT	CASRSWLSSGNTIYF
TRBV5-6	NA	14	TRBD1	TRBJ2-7	TGTGCCAGCAGCTTGGATATGACAGGGAACGAGCAGTACTTC	CASSLDMTGNEQYF
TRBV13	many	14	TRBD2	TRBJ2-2	TGTGCCAGCAGCTTGGGACTAGACACCGGGGAGCTGTTTTTT	CASSLGLDTGELFF
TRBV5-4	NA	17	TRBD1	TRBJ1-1	TGTGCCAGCAGCCGACCAGGGGGACAGGGGGCGTCGGCTGAAGCTTTCTTT	CASSRPGGQGASAEAFF
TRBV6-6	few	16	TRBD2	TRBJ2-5	TGTGCCAGCAGTTACTCGAGTTTACTAGCGGGGGAGACCCAGTACTTC	CASSYSSLLAGETQYF
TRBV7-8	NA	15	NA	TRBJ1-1	TGTGCCAGCAGCTTTTCCCCGGACAGGAACACTGAAGCTTTCTTT	CASSFSPDRNTEAFF
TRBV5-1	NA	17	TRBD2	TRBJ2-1	TGCGCCAGCAGCTTGGTCGTGATAGCGGGAGTTGGAGATGAGCAGTTCTTC	CASSLVVIAGVGDEQFF
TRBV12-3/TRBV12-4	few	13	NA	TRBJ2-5	TGTGCCAGCAGAGGGACTGGGCGGGAGACCCAGTACTTC	CASRGTGRETQYF
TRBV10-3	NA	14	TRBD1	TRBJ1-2	TGTGCCATCAGAGGGGGCTCCAATAACTATGGCTACACCTTC	CAIRGGSNNYGYTF
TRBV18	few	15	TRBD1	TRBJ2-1	TGTGCCAGCTCCCATAGGGACAGAACCTACAATGAGCAGTTCTTC	CASSHRDRTYNEQFF
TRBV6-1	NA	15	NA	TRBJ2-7	TGTGCCAGCAGTGACATAGGGACTCCTCACTACGAGCAGTACTTC	CASSDIGTPHYEQYF
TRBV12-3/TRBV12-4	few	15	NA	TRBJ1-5	TGTGCCAGCGACTGGGGGGTAGGGCTAGATCAGCCCCAGCATTTT	CASDWGVGLDQPQHF
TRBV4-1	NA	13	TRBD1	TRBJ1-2	TGCGCCAGCAGCCAAGGACAGGGAGGAGGCTACACCTTC	CASSQGQGGGYTF